This is a list of T cell receptor beta chains from one sample in a study of T cells in Graves' hyperthyroidism and ophthalmopathy. In TCRdb, the multiplex PCR reads were re-called with MiXCR into one record per CDR3 protein. Of 280,000 or so distinct CDR3 sequences listed, 13% to 15% are singletons. Material for sequencing was blood. Receptor source: a woman aged 50 to 60 with Graves' hyperthyroidism that later progressed to Graves' ophthalmopathy. Each CDR3 is given with its conserved first and last residue. D genes are given only for firm matches. The listing skips clone size in some rows; elsewhere it reads once, few, many or a size class.

clone_size: many
v_call: TRBV25-1
j_call: TRBJ1-1
d_call: NA
cdr3_aa: CASSEYNTEAFF
cdr3_nt: TGTGCCAGCAGTGAATACAACACTGAAGCTTTCTTT

clone_size: many
v_call: TRBV28
j_call: TRBJ2-7
d_call: TRBD1
cdr3_aa: CASSTQGGYSYEQYF
cdr3_nt: TGTGCCAGCAGCACACAAGGGGGCTACTCCTACGAGCAGTACTTC

clone_size: many
v_call: TRBV24-1
j_call: TRBJ2-3
d_call: TRBD2
cdr3_aa: CATSSLVGAGLPDTQYF
cdr3_nt: TGTGCCACCAGTTCTCTCGTTGGAGCGGGATTGCCAGATACGCAGTATTTT

clone_size: many
v_call: TRBV6-1
j_call: TRBJ2-2
d_call: TRBD1
cdr3_aa: CASSPGQGVTGELFF
cdr3_nt: TGTGCCAGCAGCCCGGGACAGGGGGTGACCGGGGAGCTGTTTTTT

clone_size: NA
v_call: TRBV5-4
j_call: TRBJ2-7
d_call: NA
cdr3_aa: CASSPTGEYEQYF
cdr3_nt: TGTGCCAGCAGCCCGACTGGGGAGTACGAGCAGTACTTC

clone_size: many
v_call: TRBV11-1
j_call: TRBJ1-1
d_call: NA
cdr3_aa: CASSPQGGGMNTEAFF
cdr3_nt: TGTGCCAGCAGCCCCCAGGGTGGCGGCATGAACACTGAAGCTTTCTTT

clone_size: many
v_call: TRBV28
j_call: TRBJ1-5
d_call: NA
cdr3_aa: CASSLRGTNKRNQPQHF
cdr3_nt: TGTGCCAGCAGTTTACGCGGGACAAACAAGCGGAATCAGCCCCAGCATTTT

clone_size: many
v_call: TRBV28
j_call: TRBJ2-3
d_call: TRBD2
cdr3_aa: CASSLPLAGVSLQYF
cdr3_nt: TGTGCCAGCAGTTTACCACTAGCGGGAGTCTCATTGCAGTATTTT

clone_size: many
v_call: TRBV20-1
j_call: TRBJ2-7
d_call: TRBD1
cdr3_aa: CSATGGTYEQYF
cdr3_nt: TGCAGTGCAACAGGGGGGACTTACGAGCAGTACTTC

clone_size: medium-sized
v_call: TRBV6-5
j_call: TRBJ1-1
d_call: NA
cdr3_aa: CASSYSAGGTEAFF
cdr3_nt: TGTGCCAGCAGTTACTCGGCCGGGGGCACTGAAGCTTTCTTT

clone_size: many
v_call: TRBV30
j_call: TRBJ1-3
d_call: TRBD1
cdr3_aa: CATGQGRNTIYF
cdr3_nt: TGTGCCACCGGACAGGGAAGAAACACCATATATTTT

clone_size: NA
v_call: TRBV29-1
j_call: TRBJ1-1
d_call: NA
cdr3_aa: CSVDTQSMNTEAFF
cdr3_nt: TGCAGCGTTGATACTCAGAGCATGAACACTGAAGCTTTCTTT

clone_size: many
v_call: TRBV28
j_call: TRBJ2-1
d_call: NA
cdr3_aa: CASSFRDEQFF
cdr3_nt: TGTGCCAGCAGTTTCCGGGATGAGCAGTTCTTC

clone_size: many
v_call: TRBV29-1
j_call: TRBJ1-4
d_call: NA
cdr3_aa: CSVSQDPDQEKLFF
cdr3_nt: TGCAGCGTTAGTCAGGACCCTGATCAGGAAAAACTGTTTTTT

clone_size: many
v_call: TRBV28
j_call: TRBJ2-1
d_call: NA
cdr3_aa: CASSPSDISGQFF
cdr3_nt: TGTGCCAGCAGTCCCTCCGACATATCTGGGCAGTTCTTC

clone_size: many
v_call: TRBV3-1
j_call: TRBJ1-5
d_call: NA
cdr3_aa: CASSQDRAYQPQHF
cdr3_nt: TGTGCCAGCAGCCAAGATAGAGCATATCAGCCCCAGCATTTT

clone_size: many
v_call: TRBV27
j_call: TRBJ2-1
d_call: TRBD2
cdr3_aa: CASGTNYNEQFF
cdr3_nt: TGTGCCAGCGGGACTAATTACAATGAGCAGTTCTTC

clone_size: NA
v_call: TRBV28
j_call: TRBJ2-4
d_call: NA
cdr3_aa: CAGSLQGSENIQYF
cdr3_nt: TGTGCCGGCAGTTTACAGGGTAGCGAAAACATTCAGTACTTC

clone_size: NA
v_call: TRBV20-1
j_call: TRBJ1-1
d_call: NA
cdr3_aa: CSAKSGVNTEAFF
cdr3_nt: TGCAGTGCTAAATCGGGAGTGAACACTGAAGCTTTCTTT

clone_size: many
v_call: TRBV7-9
j_call: TRBJ2-1
d_call: TRBD2
cdr3_aa: CASSLAGGPNEQFF
cdr3_nt: TGTGCCAGCAGCCTAGCGGGAGGGCCAAATGAGCAGTTCTTC

clone_size: many
v_call: TRBV5-1
j_call: TRBJ2-2
d_call: NA
cdr3_aa: CASSSGQPTGELFF
cdr3_nt: TGCGCCAGCAGCTCGGGACAACCAACCGGGGAGCTGTTTTTT

clone_size: many
v_call: TRBV11-1
j_call: TRBJ2-5
d_call: NA
cdr3_aa: CASSLNGQRETQYF
cdr3_nt: TGTGCCAGCAGCTTAAATGGTCAGCGGGAGACCCAGTACTTC

clone_size: NA
v_call: TRBV20-1
j_call: TRBJ1-1
d_call: NA
cdr3_aa: CSARSGGGGTEAFF
cdr3_nt: TGCAGTGCTAGATCGGGGGGGGGGGGCACTGAAGCTTTCTTT

clone_size: few
v_call: TRBV29-1
j_call: TRBJ2-1
d_call: TRBD1
cdr3_aa: CSVEDPTGARVGEQFF
cdr3_nt: TGCAGCGTTGAAGACCCGACAGGGGCCCGGGTTGGTGAGCAGTTCTTC

clone_size: many
v_call: TRBV2
j_call: TRBJ1-1
d_call: NA
cdr3_aa: CASSEQGYLNTEAFF
cdr3_nt: TGTGCCAGCAGTGAACAGGGGTATTTGAACACTGAAGCTTTCTTT

clone_size: many
v_call: TRBV3-1
j_call: TRBJ2-3
d_call: TRBD2
cdr3_aa: CASSRSGRSTDTQYF
cdr3_nt: TGTGCCAGCAGCCGCAGCGGGAGGAGCACAGATACGCAGTATTTT

clone_size: NA
v_call: TRBV2
j_call: TRBJ1-1
d_call: TRBD1
cdr3_aa: CASNKGATGAFF
cdr3_nt: TGTGCCAGCAATAAGGGGGCCACTGGAGCTTTCTTT

clone_size: once
v_call: TRBV20-1
j_call: TRBJ2-5
d_call: TRBD1
cdr3_aa: CSVARTGGEHQETQYF
cdr3_nt: TGCAGCGTAGCCCGGACAGGGGGCGAACACCAAGAGACCCAGTACTTC

clone_size: few
v_call: TRBV9
j_call: TRBJ2-7
d_call: TRBD1
cdr3_aa: CASSETGVSYREQYF
cdr3_nt: TGTGCCAGCAGCGAAACAGGGGTGAGCTATCGCGAGCAGTACTTC

clone_size: many
v_call: TRBV29-1
j_call: TRBJ2-7
d_call: TRBD1
cdr3_aa: CSVEGGTGRAEQYF
cdr3_nt: TGCAGCGTTGAAGGGGGGACAGGGAGGGCCGAGCAGTACTTC

clone_size: many
v_call: TRBV2
j_call: TRBJ2-3
d_call: NA
cdr3_aa: CASKPGSTDTQYF
cdr3_nt: TGTGCCAGCAAACCAGGGTCCACAGATACGCAGTATTTT

clone_size: few
v_call: TRBV10-3
j_call: TRBJ1-3
d_call: NA
cdr3_aa: CAITGSSGNTIYF
cdr3_nt: TGTGCCATCACGGGGAGCTCTGGAAACACCATATATTTT

clone_size: many
v_call: TRBV18
j_call: TRBJ2-3
d_call: TRBD2
cdr3_aa: CASSPYPSGSTDTQYF
cdr3_nt: TGTGCCAGCTCACCATATCCTAGCGGGAGCACAGATACGCAGTATTTT

clone_size: many
v_call: TRBV9
j_call: TRBJ1-2
d_call: NA
cdr3_aa: CASSVGDGDYGYTF
cdr3_nt: TGTGCCAGCAGCGTGGGGGACGGCGACTATGGCTACACCTTC

clone_size: many
v_call: TRBV5-1
j_call: TRBJ1-1
d_call: TRBD1
cdr3_aa: CASSLRDRGFTEAFF
cdr3_nt: TGCGCCAGCAGCTTGAGGGACAGGGGGTTCACTGAAGCTTTCTTT

clone_size: few
v_call: TRBV20-1
j_call: TRBJ1-1
d_call: NA
cdr3_aa: CSAPTRGRSTEAFF
cdr3_nt: TGCAGTGCCCCGACCCGGGGGAGGAGTACTGAAGCTTTCTTT

clone_size: many
v_call: TRBV27
j_call: TRBJ2-7
d_call: TRBD1
cdr3_aa: CASSSTGGPLEQYF
cdr3_nt: TGTGCCAGCAGTTCTACAGGGGGCCCCCTCGAGCAGTACTTC

clone_size: many
v_call: TRBV28
j_call: TRBJ2-1
d_call: NA
cdr3_aa: CASRPQGSNEQFF
cdr3_nt: TGTGCCAGCAGGCCTCAGGGGAGTAATGAGCAGTTCTTC

clone_size: few
v_call: TRBV27
j_call: TRBJ2-1
d_call: NA
cdr3_aa: CASRSVPSSYNEQFF
cdr3_nt: TGTGCCAGCAGGTCGGTCCCAAGCTCCTACAATGAGCAGTTCTTC

clone_size: few
v_call: TRBV20-1
j_call: TRBJ1-5
d_call: NA
cdr3_aa: CSARVGGSGEPQHF
cdr3_nt: TGCAGTGCTAGAGTGGGAGGGTCCGGGGAGCCCCAGCATTTT

clone_size: many
v_call: TRBV2
j_call: TRBJ2-5
d_call: TRBD1
cdr3_aa: CASSQGGQGAETQYF
cdr3_nt: TGTGCCAGCAGCCAAGGGGGACAGGGGGCGGAGACCCAGTACTTC

clone_size: many
v_call: TRBV20-1
j_call: TRBJ2-1
d_call: NA
cdr3_aa: CSSLGRAPKNEQFF
cdr3_nt: TGCAGTTCACTAGGACGGGCTCCTAAAAATGAGCAGTTCTTC

clone_size: many
v_call: TRBV20-1
j_call: TRBJ2-7
d_call: NA
cdr3_aa: CSASRLALEEQYF
cdr3_nt: TGCAGTGCTAGTCGGCTAGCACTTGAGGAGCAGTACTTC

clone_size: many
v_call: TRBV6-6
j_call: TRBJ1-2
d_call: NA
cdr3_aa: CASSYRLNLGGYTF
cdr3_nt: TGTGCCAGCAGTTACCGACTCAACCTAGGGGGCTACACCTTC

clone_size: few
v_call: TRBV20-1
j_call: TRBJ1-1
d_call: TRBD1
cdr3_aa: CSAREGTVNTEAFF
cdr3_nt: TGCAGTGCTAGAGAAGGGACAGTGAACACTGAAGCTTTCTTT

clone_size: many
v_call: TRBV6-2/TRBV6-3
j_call: TRBJ1-1
d_call: NA
cdr3_aa: CASSYWSNTEAFF
cdr3_nt: TGTGCCAGCAGTTATTGGAGTAACACTGAAGCTTTCTTT

clone_size: NA
v_call: TRBV5-8
j_call: TRBJ1-5
d_call: NA
cdr3_aa: CASSLRRNQPQHF
cdr3_nt: TGTGCCAGCAGCTTGCGTAGGAATCAGCCCCAGCATTTT

clone_size: many
v_call: TRBV6-1
j_call: TRBJ2-7
d_call: TRBD2
cdr3_aa: CASSQFPSGTYEQYF
cdr3_nt: TGTGCCAGCAGTCAATTTCCTAGCGGGACCTACGAGCAGTACTTC

clone_size: once
v_call: TRBV10-3
j_call: TRBJ1-1
d_call: NA
cdr3_aa: CAISESAGRTEAFF
cdr3_nt: TGTGCCATCAGTGAGTCTGCTGGGAGGACTGAAGCTTTCTTT

clone_size: NA
v_call: TRBV19
j_call: TRBJ2-2
d_call: TRBD2
cdr3_aa: CASSITGGDGELFF
cdr3_nt: TGTGCCAGTAGTATAACGGGGGGTGACGGGGAGCTGTTTTTT